These T cell receptor beta chains were read from a single sample in a study of CD8+ T cells in alopecia areata. The table came from immunoSEQ multiplex PCR; TCRdb's copy has only in-frame clones and leaves some out. The sample yields about 110,000 clones, around 55% seen once. Source material: CD8+ T cells sorted from blood. Receptors originate from a human donor in good health. Each CDR3 is given with its conserved first and last residue. The order of the fields is V gene, CDR3 protein.

v_gene: TRBV7-7; CDR3aa: CASSSTTGTGDSPLHF
v_gene: TRBV30; CDR3aa: CALTGTLYGYTF
v_gene: TRBV4-3; CDR3aa: CASSQEQGESYEQYF
v_gene: TRBV4-1; CDR3aa: CASSQEETGLQETQYF
v_gene: TRBV5-1; CDR3aa: CASRTGNSYEQYF
v_gene: TRBV7-9; CDR3aa: CASSFQSSGAYNEQFF
v_gene: TRBV5-1; CDR3aa: CASSYRDRGLEQFF
v_gene: TRBV5-6; CDR3aa: CASSSREWTYEQYF
v_gene: TRBV4-2; CDR3aa: CASSQVSGYGTDTQYF
v_gene: TRBV11-2; CDR3aa: CASSLETSGYNEQFF
v_gene: TRBV11-2; CDR3aa: CASSSPSLTGTGGAGAFF
v_gene: TRBV5-1; CDR3aa: CASSLARAGNTGELFF
v_gene: TRBV20-1; CDR3aa: CSARFGREQYF
v_gene: TRBV7-8; CDR3aa: CASSLTVYEQYF
v_gene: TRBV15; CDR3aa: CATSSSGVRETQYF
v_gene: TRBV7-9; CDR3aa: CASSLRGGPSYEQYF
v_gene: TRBV4-3; CDR3aa: CASSQERDYEQYF
v_gene: TRBV2; CDR3aa: CASRPDSGRSGELFF
v_gene: TRBV29-1; CDR3aa: CSVQGAPTNEKLFF
v_gene: TRBV4-1; CDR3aa: CASSQMIWKPNYGYTF
v_gene: TRBV7-2; CDR3aa: CASSPTASEQFF
v_gene: TRBV30; CDR3aa: CAWSGDEQYF
v_gene: TRBV7-8; CDR3aa: CASSLAGGGGETQYF
v_gene: TRBV6-5; CDR3aa: CASTGVSYEQYF
v_gene: TRBV2; CDR3aa: CASSEVRGGLRETQYF
v_gene: TRBV28; CDR3aa: CASSLTSTQETQYF
v_gene: TRBV7-9; CDR3aa: CASSLVYEQYF
v_gene: TRBV25-1; CDR3aa: CASQEGTSDEPQHF
v_gene: TRBV11-2; CDR3aa: CASSLTGGLIAAEQFF
v_gene: TRBV29-1; CDR3aa: CSVEGAYNEQFF
v_gene: TRBV7-8; CDR3aa: CASSLGPSGPSTDTQYF
v_gene: TRBV9; CDR3aa: CASRDSGGSTGELFF